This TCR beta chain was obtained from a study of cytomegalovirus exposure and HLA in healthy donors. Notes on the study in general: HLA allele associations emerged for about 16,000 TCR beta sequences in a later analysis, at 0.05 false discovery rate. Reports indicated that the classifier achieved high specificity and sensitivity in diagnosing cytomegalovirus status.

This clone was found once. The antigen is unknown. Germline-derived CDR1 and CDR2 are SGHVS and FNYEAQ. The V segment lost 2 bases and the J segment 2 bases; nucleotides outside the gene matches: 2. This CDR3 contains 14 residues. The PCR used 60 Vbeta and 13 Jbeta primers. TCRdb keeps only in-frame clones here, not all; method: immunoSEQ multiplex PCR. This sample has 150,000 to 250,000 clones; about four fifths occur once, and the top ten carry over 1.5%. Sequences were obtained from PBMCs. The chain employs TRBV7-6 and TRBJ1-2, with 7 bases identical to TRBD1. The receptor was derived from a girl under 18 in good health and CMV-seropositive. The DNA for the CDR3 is TGTGCCAGCAGCTTAACAGGGGAAAACTATGGCTACACCTTC. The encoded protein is CASSLTGENYGYTF.